The 8 T cell receptor beta chains given below trace back to one sample, sequenced in a study of PD-1 blockade in classical Hodgkin lymphoma. Only in-frame clones appear in the TCRdb table, and some are missing; sequencing was by immunoSEQ multiplex PCR. Of about 9,700 clones listed, about 75% are singletons. Time point: cycle 4 day 1 (C4D1), after 5 to 7 weeks of nivolumab. Brentuximab vedotin exposure varied among the patients, all of whom had relapsed after autologous stem cell transplantation. Magnetic depletion of unwanted cells isolated CD4+ T cells from thawed PBMCs. Here the sequenced sample was CD4+ T cells from blood, taken before the fourth cycle of nivolumab. The receptors come from a human donor with classical Hodgkin lymphoma.

This chain joins TRBV11-1 and TRBJ1-1, with a tentative D call TRBD1 (5 bases). The CDR3 spans 14 residues. Deletions cut 5 bases from V and 10 bases from J, with 20 bases between. The germline CDR1 and CDR2 sequences are SGHAT and FQDESV (reference sequence). CDR3 nucleotides: TGTGCCAGCAGCCTATATAGCGCCCGGGACGCAGCTTTCTTT. Amino acids: CASSLYSARDAAFF.

The chain employs TRBV7-9 and TRBJ2-5, with 10 bases that match TRBD1. This CDR3 is built from 14 residues. The V and J ends lost 5 bases and 5 bases, in that order; junction bases with no gene match: 5. Germline CDR1 SEHNR, CDR2 FQNEAQ (reference sequence). Written as DNA, the CDR3 is TGTGCCAGCAGCCGGGACAGGGGATTGGAGACCCAGTACTTC. Its protein product is CASSRDRGLETQYF.

This clone was recorded a few times. The V gene is TRBV9, the J gene TRBJ1-1; D unclear. CDR3 size: 14 residues. Germline V lookup: CDR1 SGDLS, CDR2 YYNGEE. Trimming removed 6 bases from V and 4 bases from J, with 16 bases in between. This CDR3 is CASKQVSGSTEAFF. CDR3 sequence (DNA): TGTGCCAGCAAGCAGGTTAGTGGGAGCACTGAAGCTTTCTTT.

This chain uses TRBV29-1 with TRBJ1-4; D ambiguous. The CDR3 extends over 15 amino acids. CDR1 and CDR2 from the germline V gene are SQVTM and ANQGSEA. Trimming shortened V by 4 bases and J by 5 bases, and 17 bases separated the two germline ends. The CDR3, as DNA: TGCAGCGTTGCCTTCTTGGCGGTGGGGAATGAAAAACTGTTTTTT. Its translation is CSVAFLAVGNEKLFF. Supplemented by reference TRBV29-1 and TRBJ1-4, the full variable domain reads SAVISQKPSRDICQRGTSLTIQCQVDSQVTMMFWYRQQPGQSLTLIATANQGSEATYESGFVIDKFPISRPNLTFSTLTVSNMSPEDSSIYLCSVAFLAVGNEKLFFGSGTQLSVL.

This clone was detected only once. The chain joins TRBV27 to TRBJ2-4, with 7 bases matching TRBD2. The germline gives CDR1 MNHEY, CDR2 SMNVEV (reference sequence). Trimming took 2 bases from V and 1 from J; bases not matched to a gene: 2. The CDR3 runs 15 residues. CDR3 sequence: CASSLGRDAKNIQYF. For the CDR3, the DNA is TGTGCCAGCAGTTTAGGGAGGGATGCCAAAAACATTCAGTACTTC.

CDR3 DNA sequence: TGTGCCAGCAGTTCGCGACAGGGGACCCGCACAGATACGCAGTATTTT. Protein sequence: CASSSRQGTRTDTQYF. This rearrangement joins TRBV27 to TRBJ2-3, with 8 nucleotides matching TRBD1. CDR3 length: 16 amino acids. The ends lost 4 bases at V and 1 base at J; junction bases unmatched: 7. Germline V gene lookup returns CDR1 MNHEY and CDR2 SMNVEV (reference sequence).

V is TRBV29-1 and J is TRBJ1-5, with D tentatively TRBD1 (6 bases). Germline assignment: CDR1 SQVTM and CDR2 ANQGSEA. The V and J ends lost 4 bases and 7 bases respectively, with 14 bases between them. This CDR3 contains 13 residues. The CDR3 DNA is TGCAGCGTTGCCACAGGGTTGGCACAGCCCCAGCATTTT. Amino acid sequence: CSVATGLAQPQHF.

This chain links TRBV7-6 with TRBJ2-1, with D tentatively TRBD2 (6 bases). Trimming pared 3 bases from V and 7 bases from J, leaving 13 bases between. The CDR3 extends over 14 amino acids. Germline V gene data show CDR1 as SGHVS and CDR2 as FNYEAQ. The chain's CDR3 is CASSLEGNGNEQFF. The CDR3 bases are TGTGCCAGCAGCTTGGAGGGTAATGGGAATGAGCAGTTCTTC.